The entry below describes one T cell receptor beta chain. Generated by immunoSEQ multiplex PCR, the TCRdb table keeps only in-frame clones and is missing some. The sample has 400,000 or so clones; approximately 87% are singletons. The CDR3 length is 17 residues. The V gene's germline CDR1 is SGHTA and CDR2 FQGNSA. The V and J ends lost 1 base and 5 bases, in that order; junction bases with no gene match: 8. The entry originates in a study of blood T cell repertoires in COVID-19. Looking at the study overall: COVID-19 samples from acute and convalescent phases originated in the United States, Italy and Spain.

Sequences were obtained from PBMCs or T cells enriched from blood (not recorded which). The chain has TRBV7-2 and TRBJ1-4; TRBD1 matches 9 bases. The receptor was isolated from a middle-aged man in a cohort exposed to, infected with or recovered from COVID-19 (not recorded which). In DNA, the CDR3 is TGTGCCAGCAGCTTAGACGCGGCAGGGACAGGGAATGAAAAACTGTTTTTT. Translated: CASSLDAAGTGNEKLFF.